The present TCR beta chain was sequenced within a study of vaccination effects on CD4 cells after COVID-19. For the study at large: The post-vaccine samples were taken, at the median, 72 days after the second dose. PBMC were cultured at roughly 2.2 million per well with roughly 9.7 IU/ml IL-2 and roughly 10 ug/ml peptides.

TCRdb's copy holds only in-frame clones and misses some; the assay was immunoSEQ multiplex PCR. Of 50,000 to 80,000 clones listed, approximately 79% are singletons. Cells that had been cultured for less than eleven days were the source of isolated CD4+ T cells. All participants had two doses of either the BNT162b2 or mRNA-1273 vaccine. Recipients of the vaccine had no prior SARS-CoV-2 infection and negative nucleocapsid antibodies. IL-2 medium supplanted half the medium on days 3 and 7. A note on this clone: The antigen remains undetermined.

Sequencing was performed on CD4+ T cells from PBMCs cultured without peptide, taken after COVID-19 vaccination. The sequence was obtained from a human donor who received a COVID-19 vaccine.

The CDR3 region is CATSDGVPHGYTF. The CDR3 DNA reads TGTGCCACCAGTGACGGGGTGCCCCATGGCTACACCTTC. This chain connects TRBV24-1 to TRBJ1-2, with unresolved D. This CDR3 has 13 residues. V dropped 4 bases and J dropped 6 bases, with 11 bases sitting between them. Germline values: CDR1 KGHDR, CDR2 SFDVKD.